Following are 32 T cell receptor beta chains from one sample sequenced in a study of blood T cell repertoires in COVID-19. Method: immunoSEQ multiplex PCR; TCRdb's copy keeps in-frame clones and lacks some. Among some 45,000 clones, over 80% were seen once, and the ten largest hold approximately 15%. Sequenced material: peripheral blood. Receptors originate from a man aged 55 to 70 with active COVID-19.

The chain employs TRBV5-1 and TRBJ1-5; D not resolved. CDR1 and CDR2 from the germline V gene are SGHRS and YFSETQ. V was cut by 0 bases and J by 3 bases, with 10 bases left in between. The CDR3 runs to 15 residues. The CDR3 sequence: CASSLDGRINQPQHF. The CDR3, as DNA: TGCGCCAGCAGCTTGGATGGGAGAATCAATCAGCCCCAGCATTTT. Full variable domain (rest looked up from reference TRBV5-1 and TRBJ1-5): KAGVTQTPRYLIKTRGQQVTLSCSPISGHRSVSWYQQTPGQGLQFLFEYFSETQRNKGNFPGRFSGRQFSNSRSEMNVSTLELGDSALYLCASSLDGRINQPQHFGDGTRLSIL.

V is TRBV5-6 and J is TRBJ1-3; 10 bases agree with TRBD1. The V gene's germline CDR1 is SGHDT and CDR2 YYEEEE. V gave up 2 bases and J gave up 4 bases; unmatched junction bases: 6. This CDR3 region has 16 residues. The CDR3 is CASSFTGTGAGNTIYF. The CDR3 coding sequence is TGTGCCAGCAGCTTTACCGGGACAGGGGCCGGAAACACCATATATTTT.

The chain recombines TRBV28 with TRBJ1-2; 8 bases fit TRBD1. Germline loops: CDR1 MDHEN, CDR2 SYDVKM. The CDR3 contains 15 residues. The V gene end was trimmed by 3 bases and the J gene end by 7 bases; junction bases not matched to a gene: 10. CDR3 in amino acids: CASSFLDREGVGYTF. DNA of the CDR3: TGTGCCAGCAGTTTTCTGGACAGGGAGGGTGTTGGCTACACCTTC.

This chain connects TRBV7-9 to TRBJ2-5, with 8 bases aligning to TRBD2. The CDR3 is 14 residues long. CDR1 SEHNR and CDR2 FQNEAQ come from the germline V gene (reference sequence). V shed 4 bases, J shed 5 bases, and the junction held 6 bases outside the gene matches. The DNA of the CDR3 is TGTGCCAGCAGCTCTCAGCGGGAGAGGGAGACCCAGTACTTC. Amino acids: CASSSQRERETQYF.

The chain joins TRBV2 to TRBJ1-5; D is perhaps TRBD1 (6 bases). Trimming left V 7 bases short and J 4 bases short, with 17 bases between. The CDR3 runs to 15 residues. Germline CDR1 and CDR2: SNHLY and FYNNEI. CDR3 loop: CASTEEGGGNQPQHF. The CDR3 DNA is TGTGCCAGCACCGAGGAAGGGGGGGGAAATCAGCCCCAGCATTTT.

The chain employs TRBV20-1 and TRBJ1-1; 8 nucleotides line up with TRBD1. J gave up 9 bases and V 4 bases, and 4 bases lay outside the gene matches. Germline loops: CDR1 DFQATT, CDR2 SNEGSKA (reference sequence). The CDR3 contains 11 residues. CDR3 DNA sequence: TGCAGTGCTAACCCCAGGGGGCAAGCTTTCTTT. This encodes CSANPRGQAFF.

This clone has a single count. The chain joins TRBV10-2 to TRBJ2-3; D gene unclear. CDR3 length: 15 residues. Germline loops: CDR1 WSHSY, CDR2 SAAADI. V was trimmed by 0 bases and J by 0 bases, leaving 7 bases between them. The chain's CDR3 is CASSESPTSTDTQYF. The CDR3, as DNA: TGCGCCAGCAGTGAGTCGCCAACTAGCACAGATACGCAGTATTTT.

The chain is built from TRBV4-2 and TRBJ1-1; D perhaps matches TRBD1 (6 bases). This CDR3 has 15 residues. V lost 0 bases to trimming and J lost 1 base, with 9 bases between them. CDR1 is LGHNA, CDR2 YNFKEQ, per germline. The CDR3 DNA is TGTGCCAGCAGCCAAGAAAGGGGGAGGAACACTGAAGCTTTCTTT. Its protein is CASSQERGRNTEAFF.

By share of the sample, this clone is medium-sized (0.01 to 0.1%). The chain is built from TRBV13 and TRBJ1-2, with TRBD1 identical over 7 bases. V lost 4 bases and J lost 4; bases outside the gene matches: 12. The germline CDR1 and CDR2 sequences are PRHDT and FYEKMQ (reference sequence). This CDR3 has 16 amino acids. CDR3 in DNA: TGTGCCAGCAGCTCTCAGGACAGGCCGGGGGCCTATGGCTACACCTTC. This gives the protein CASSSQDRPGAYGYTF. The full variable domain, its missing parts supplied by reference TRBV13 and TRBJ1-2, is AAGVIQSPRHLIKEKRETATLKCYPIPRHDTVYWYQQGPGQDPQFLISFYEKMQSDKGSIPDRFSAQQFSDYHSELNMSSLELGDSALYFCASSSQDRPGAYGYTFGSGTRLTVV.

The V gene is TRBV29-1, the J gene TRBJ2-7, with 9 bases matching TRBD1. CDR3 length: 14 amino acids. CDR1 and CDR2 (germline): SQVTM, ANQGSEA. The trim removed 0 bases at V and 5 bases at J, leaving 5 bases unmatched. CDR3: CSVEEGQGWNEQYF. The DNA for the CDR3 is TGCAGCGTTGAAGAGGGACAGGGTTGGAACGAGCAGTACTTC.

In its sample, this clone was seen once. This rearrangement joins TRBV9 to TRBJ2-3; perhaps TRBD2 as D (5 bases). Trimming took off 2 bases at V and 1 base at J, with 17 bases between the two ends. Germline V lookup: CDR1 SGDLS, CDR2 YYNGEE. CDR3 length: 17 residues. DNA of the CDR3: TGTGCCAGCAGCGTCTCCCCTACTGCGGGCGGCACAGATACGCAGTATTTT. Its translation is CASSVSPTAGGTDTQYF. The full variable domain, with the rest looked up from reference TRBV9 and TRBJ2-3, is DSGVTQTPKHLITATGQRVTLRCSPRSGDLSVYWYQQSLDQGLQFLIQYYNGEERAKGNILERFSAQQFPDLHSELNLSSLELGDSALYFCASSVSPTAGGTDTQYFGPGTRLTVL.

This clone was recorded only once. CDR3 coding DNA: TGTGCCTGGAGGGACAGACTTTACGAGCAGTACTTC. Translated: CAWRDRLYEQYF. J is TRBJ2-7 and V is TRBV30, with a tentative D call TRBD1 (6 bases). V dropped 3 bases and J dropped 4 bases, with 10 bases sitting between them. The CDR3 loop spans 12 amino acids. Germline-derived CDR1 and CDR2 are GTSNPN and SVGIG (reference sequence).

The rearrangement uses TRBV7-9 and TRBJ2-5, with TRBD2 identical over 11 bases. In germline, CDR1 is SEHNR, CDR2 FQNEAQ (reference sequence). With V trimmed by 1 base and J by 13 bases, 2 bases remained unmatched. There are 12 residues in the CDR3. CDR3 amino acids: CASSLDTSGGYF. The CDR3 coding sequence is TGTGCCAGCAGCTTAGATACTAGCGGGGGGTACTTC.

The chain has TRBV24-1 and TRBJ2-3; TRBD1 matches at 9 bases. The junction had 6 bases not matched to a gene; V was cut back by 6 bases and J by 0 bases. The CDR3 covers 16 residues. Germline V lookup: CDR1 KGHDR, CDR2 SFDVKD. The CDR3 DNA reads TGTGCCACCAGTCACACAGGGGGCTCTAGCACAGATACGCAGTATTTT. The encoded protein is CATSHTGGSSTDTQYF.

The chain joins TRBV20-1 to TRBJ1-2; 7 bases align to TRBD1. J gave up 5 bases and V 6 bases, and 6 bases lay outside the gene matches. Germline V CDR1 and CDR2: DFQATT, SNEGSKA (reference sequence). This CDR3 spans 12 amino acids. DNA for the CDR3: TGCAGTGCCAGTGGACAGGCATATGGCTACACCTTC. It codes for CSASGQAYGYTF.

This clone was observed a handful of times. The genes are TRBV18 and TRBJ2-5, with D possibly TRBD1 on 6 matching bases. V shed 3 bases and J shed 1 base, with 9 bases lying between them. The CDR3 extends over 14 amino acids. The germline V gene encodes CDR1 KGHSH and CDR2 LQKENI. CDR3 nucleotide sequence: TGTGCCAGCTCACCCGGGACATCCCAAGAGACCCAGTACTTC. The encoded protein is CASSPGTSQETQYF.

V usage is TRBV14 and J usage is TRBJ1-1, with D perhaps matching TRBD1 (5 bases). V lost 5 bases to trimming and J lost 7 bases, with 17 bases between them. From germline, CDR1 is SGHDN and CDR2 FVKESK. The CDR3 length is 14 residues. DNA for the CDR3: TGTGCCAGCAGCTTATCAGGGTTCGGTAATGAAGCTTTCTTT. This gives the protein CASSLSGFGNEAFF.

CDR3 bases: TGTGCCAGCAGTTCGTCTTACGGCTACGAGCAGTACTTC. Its translation is CASSSSYGYEQYF. The rearrangement links TRBV27 to TRBJ2-7; no reliable D call. In germline, CDR1 is MNHEY, CDR2 SMNVEV (reference sequence). Trimming removed 4 bases from V and 3 bases from J, with 10 bases in between. The CDR3 consists of 13 residues.

This sequence joins TRBV27 and TRBJ2-7; 7 nucleotides align to TRBD1. The V gene's germline CDR1 is MNHEY and CDR2 SMNVEV (reference sequence). The CDR3 has 18 amino acids. The trim removed 2 bases at V and 0 bases at J, leaving 13 bases unmatched. The CDR3 DNA sequence: TGTGCCAGCAGTTTAGGTGTGGACAGGTTTTCAAGCTCCTACGAGCAGTACTTC. Its protein product is CASSLGVDRFSSSYEQYF.

V and J are TRBV15 and TRBJ1-1; D gene unclear. With 3 bases removed from V and 5 bases from J, the gap between germline ends came to 7 bases. The CDR3 has 12 amino acids. Germline CDR1 reads LNHNV; CDR2 reads YYDKDF (reference sequence). This CDR3 reads CATSSLGTEAFF. As DNA, the CDR3 is TGTGCCACCAGCAGTCTCGGGACTGAAGCTTTCTTT. Complete variable domain (other parts from reference TRBV15 and TRBJ1-1): DAMVIQNPRYQVTQFGKPVTLSCSQTLNHNVMYWYQQKSSQAPKLLFHYYDKDFNNEADTPDNFQSRRPNTSFCFLDIRSPGLGDTAMYLCATSSLGTEAFFGQGTRLTVV.

V usage is TRBV7-3 and J usage is TRBJ2-3; TRBD2 aligns across 7 bases. V shed 3 bases, J shed 2 bases, and the junction held 8 bases outside the gene matches. From germline, CDR1 is SGHTA and CDR2 FQGTGA. The CDR3 totals 16 residues. CDR3 coding DNA: TGTGCCAGCAGCTTGGTTCTGGGAGGGTCCACAGATACGCAGTATTTT. This gives the protein CASSLVLGGSTDTQYF.

This chain uses TRBV4-1 with TRBJ1-4; TRBD1 matches at 7 bases. In germline, CDR1 is MGHRA, CDR2 YSYEKL. CDR3 length equals 15 residues. Trimming removed 2 bases from V and 6 bases from J; junction bases left unmatched: 6. The CDR3 here is CASSQQTGNHEKLFF. CDR3 coding DNA: TGCGCCAGCAGCCAACAGACAGGGAATCATGAAAAACTGTTTTTT.

The V gene is TRBV5-1, the J gene TRBJ2-7; TRBD1 aligns across 7 bases. The CDR3 covers 13 residues. Germline trimming cut 2 bases from V and 3 bases from J; bases unmatched to any gene: 2. CDR1 SGHRS and CDR2 YFSETQ come from the germline V gene. CDR3 nucleotides: TGCGCCAGCAGCTTTAGACAGGGCTACGAGCAGTACTTC. It yields the protein CASSFRQGYEQYF.

DNA of the CDR3: TGTGCCAGCTCACCACGTCAGGGGACGGCAGATACGCAGTATTTT. Residues: CASSPRQGTADTQYF. The genes are TRBV18 and TRBJ2-3, with D maybe TRBD1 (6 bases). This CDR3 is 15 amino acids long. Germline V gene data show CDR1 as KGHSH and CDR2 as LQKENI. V lost 1 base to trimming and J lost 4 bases, with 12 bases between them.

The rearrangement uses TRBV24-1 and TRBJ2-1; the D gene is possibly TRBD2 (6 bases). CDR3 length: 16 residues. Looked up from germline, CDR1 is KGHDR and CDR2 is SFDVKD. The V end lost 5 bases, the J end lost 0 bases, and 13 bases lay between the germline ends. CDR3 sequence: CATSGFGGDSYNEQFF. The CDR3 DNA is TGTGCCACCAGTGGGTTCGGCGGGGACTCCTACAATGAGCAGTTCTTC.

The rearrangement links TRBV9 to TRBJ2-2, with TRBD1 matching over 8 bases. Germline CDR1 SGDLS, CDR2 YYNGEE. The length of the CDR3 is 15 residues. V trimming: 5 bases; J trimming: 3 bases; junction bases outside the gene matches: 6. CDR3 DNA: TGTGCCAGCAGTGTGACAGGGGCTTACACCGGGGAGCTGTTTTTT. Protein product: CASSVTGAYTGELFF.

V usage is TRBV6-5 and J usage is TRBJ2-5; TRBD2 aligns across 11 bases. The CDR3 is made up of 15 amino acids. The V and J ends lost 5 bases and 4 bases, in that order; junction bases with no gene match: 6. Germline CDR1 is MNHEY and CDR2 is SVGAGI. This CDR3 reads CASSPLAGGRETQYF. The CDR3 bases are TGTGCCAGCAGTCCCTTAGCGGGGGGGCGAGAGACCCAGTACTTC.

This clone was seen a handful of times. This chain uses TRBV7-9 with TRBJ1-3, with a possible D match to TRBD1 (6 bases). The CDR3 totals 16 residues. Trimming took 4 bases from V and 0 from J, leaving 13 bases between them. Germline V lookup: CDR1 SEHNR, CDR2 FQNEAQ (reference sequence). CDR3 region: CASSSTGQHSGNTIYF. CDR3 bases: TGTGCCAGCAGCTCCACAGGGCAACACTCTGGAAACACCATATATTTT.

V gene TRBV19 combines with J gene TRBJ2-7, with 9 bases matching TRBD1. V shed 5 bases and J 5 bases; nucleotides not matched to a gene: 7. The germline CDR1 and CDR2 sequences are LNHDA and SQIVND (reference sequence). The CDR3 has 14 amino acids. The CDR3 coding sequence is TGTGCCAGTAGTCCGGACAGGGGCAGGGACGAGCAGTACTTC. It specifies CASSPDRGRDEQYF.

The rearrangement uses TRBV28 and TRBJ2-4; 11 bases match TRBD2. V gave up 4 bases and J gave up 8 bases; unmatched junction bases: 10. The germline V gene encodes CDR1 MDHEN and CDR2 SYDVKM. The CDR3 runs 16 residues. The CDR3: CASSSVSGRAVDIQYF. DNA for the CDR3: TGTGCCAGCAGTTCCGTTAGCGGGAGGGCCGTTGACATTCAGTACTTC. Together with reference TRBV28 and TRBJ2-4, the CDR3 gives the full variable domain: DVKVTQSSRYLVKRTGEKVFLECVQDMDHENMFWYRQDPGLGLRLIYFSYDVKMKEKGDIPEGYSVSREKKERFSLILESASTNQTSMYLCASSSVSGRAVDIQYFGAGTRLSVL.

This sequence joins TRBV5-4 and TRBJ1-1; 10 bases fit TRBD1. The CDR3 spans 16 residues. The J segment lost 3 bases and the V segment lost 3 bases, leaving 8 bases of the junction unmatched. CDR1 SGHNT and CDR2 YYREEE come from the germline V gene (reference sequence). Written as DNA, the CDR3 is TGTGCCAGCAGCTCGGGCCGGACAGGGGGAGACACTGAAGCTTTCTTT. It codes for CASSSGRTGGDTEAFF.

CDR3 DNA sequence: TGTGCCAGCAGCCAAGCCGGGGGTATAGATGGCTACACCTTC. It encodes CASSQAGGIDGYTF. The chain joins TRBV3-1 (or the pseudogene TRBV3-2) to TRBJ1-2; D is possibly TRBD1 (5 bases). This CDR3 is 14 amino acids long. Trimming shortened V by 1 base and J by 6 bases, and 12 bases separated the two germline ends. Germline V gene data show CDR1 as LGHDT and CDR2 as YNNKEL (reference sequence).